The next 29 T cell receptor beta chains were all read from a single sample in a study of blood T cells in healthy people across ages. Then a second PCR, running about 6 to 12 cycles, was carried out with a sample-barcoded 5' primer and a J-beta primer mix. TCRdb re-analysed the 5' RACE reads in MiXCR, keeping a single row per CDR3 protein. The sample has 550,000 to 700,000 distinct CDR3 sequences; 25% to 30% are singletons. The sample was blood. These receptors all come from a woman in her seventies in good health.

The CDR3 bases are TGTGCCAGCAGCTTCCCGCGAGGGCAGTACTTC. Encoded protein: CASSFPRGQYF. The chain has TRBV21-1 and TRBJ2-7; whether TRBD2, the table's D call, matches the DNA was not checked. TRBV21-1 is flagged as a pseudogene. This CDR3 spans 11 amino acids.

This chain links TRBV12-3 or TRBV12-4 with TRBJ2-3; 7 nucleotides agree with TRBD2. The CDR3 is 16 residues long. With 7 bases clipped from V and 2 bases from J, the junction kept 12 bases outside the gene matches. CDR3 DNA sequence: TGTGCCAGCACCCAAACCGGGAGCGGGAACACAGATACGCAGTATTTT. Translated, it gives CASTQTGSGNTDTQYF.

The CDR3 spells CASSPPGSGGYNEQFF. The CDR3 region has the DNA TGTGCCAGCAGCCCTCCGGGAAGCGGGGGTTACAATGAGCAGTTCTTC. The V gene is TRBV3-1, the J gene TRBJ2-1, with 8 positions matching TRBD2. This CDR3 has 16 amino acids. J was trimmed by 4 bases and V by 4 bases; bases with no gene match: 9. Germline V gene lookup returns CDR1 LGHDT and CDR2 YNNKEL (reference sequence).

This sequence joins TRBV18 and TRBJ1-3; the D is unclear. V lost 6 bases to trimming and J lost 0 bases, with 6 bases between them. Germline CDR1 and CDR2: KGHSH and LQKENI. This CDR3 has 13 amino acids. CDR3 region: CASSCDSGNTIYF. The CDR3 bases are TGTGCCAGCTCCTGCGACTCTGGAAACACCATATATTTT.

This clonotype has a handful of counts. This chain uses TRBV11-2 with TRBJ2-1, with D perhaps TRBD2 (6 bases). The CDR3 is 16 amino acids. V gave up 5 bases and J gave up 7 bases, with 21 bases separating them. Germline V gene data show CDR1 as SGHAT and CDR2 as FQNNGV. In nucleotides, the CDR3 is TGTGCCAGCAGCCCTCGATTAAGGGGAGGAAGGAATGAGCAGTTCTTC. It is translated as CASSPRLRGGRNEQFF. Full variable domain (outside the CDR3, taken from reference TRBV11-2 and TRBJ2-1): EAGVAQSPRYKIIEKRQSVAFWCNPISGHATLYWYQQILGQGPKLLIQFQNNGVVDDSQLPKDRFSAERLKGVDSTLKIQPAKLEDSAVYLCASSPRLRGGRNEQFFGPGTRLTVL.

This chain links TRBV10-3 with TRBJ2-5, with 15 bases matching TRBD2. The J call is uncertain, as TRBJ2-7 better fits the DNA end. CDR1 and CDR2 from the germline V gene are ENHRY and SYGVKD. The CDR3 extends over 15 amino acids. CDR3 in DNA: TGTGCCATAACACAGGGGACTAGCGGGAGGTACGAGCAGTACTTC. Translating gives CAITQGTSGRYEQYF.

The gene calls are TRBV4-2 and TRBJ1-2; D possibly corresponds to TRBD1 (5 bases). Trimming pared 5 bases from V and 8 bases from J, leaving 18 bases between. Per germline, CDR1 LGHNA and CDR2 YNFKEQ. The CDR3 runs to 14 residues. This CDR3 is CASSFKRQGGGYTF. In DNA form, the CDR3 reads TGTGCCAGCAGCTTCAAGAGGCAGGGTGGCGGCTACACCTTC.

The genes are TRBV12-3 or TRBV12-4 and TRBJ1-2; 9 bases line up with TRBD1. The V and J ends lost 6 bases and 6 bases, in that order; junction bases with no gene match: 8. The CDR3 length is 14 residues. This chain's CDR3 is CASSSGQGQDGYTF. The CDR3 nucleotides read TGTGCCAGCAGCTCGGGACAGGGACAGGATGGCTACACCTTC.

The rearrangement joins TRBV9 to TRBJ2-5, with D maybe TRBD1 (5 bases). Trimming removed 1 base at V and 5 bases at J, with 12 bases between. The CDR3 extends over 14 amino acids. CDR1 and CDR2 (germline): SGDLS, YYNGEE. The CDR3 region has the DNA TGTGCCAGCAGCGTATCGGGCAGGGATGAGACCCAGTACTTC. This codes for CASSVSGRDETQYF.

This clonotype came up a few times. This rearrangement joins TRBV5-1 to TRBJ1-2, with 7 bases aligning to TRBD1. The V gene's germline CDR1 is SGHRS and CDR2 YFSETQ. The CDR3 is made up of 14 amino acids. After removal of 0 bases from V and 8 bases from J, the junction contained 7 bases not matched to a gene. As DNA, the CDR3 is TGCGCCAGCAGCTTGGGCGACAGGGAAGGCGGCTACACCTTC. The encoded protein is CASSLGDREGGYTF.

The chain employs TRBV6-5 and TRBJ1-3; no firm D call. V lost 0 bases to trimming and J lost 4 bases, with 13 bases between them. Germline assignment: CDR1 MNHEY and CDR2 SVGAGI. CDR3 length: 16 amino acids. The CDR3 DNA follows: TGTGCCAGCAGTTACTCGTTCGGAGTGATGGGAAACACCATATATTTT. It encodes CASSYSFGVMGNTIYF.

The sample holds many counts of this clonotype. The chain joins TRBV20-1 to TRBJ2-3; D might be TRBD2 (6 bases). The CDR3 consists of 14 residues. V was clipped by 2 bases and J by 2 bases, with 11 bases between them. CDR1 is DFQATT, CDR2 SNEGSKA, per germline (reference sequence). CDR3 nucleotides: TGCAGTGCTAGATTGGCGGGGAACACAGATACGCAGTATTTT. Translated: CSARLAGNTDTQYF.

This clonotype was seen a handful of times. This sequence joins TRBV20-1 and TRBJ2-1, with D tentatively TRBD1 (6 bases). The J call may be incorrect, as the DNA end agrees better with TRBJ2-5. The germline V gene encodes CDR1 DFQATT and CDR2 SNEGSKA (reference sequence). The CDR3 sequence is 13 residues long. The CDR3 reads CSATETGLETQYF. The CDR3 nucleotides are TGCAGTGCTACCGAGACAGGACTAGAGACCCAGTACTTC.

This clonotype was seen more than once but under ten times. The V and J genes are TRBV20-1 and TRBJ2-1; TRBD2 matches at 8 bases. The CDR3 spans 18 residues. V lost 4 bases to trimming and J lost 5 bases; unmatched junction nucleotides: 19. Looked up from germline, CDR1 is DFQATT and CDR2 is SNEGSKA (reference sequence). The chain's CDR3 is CSATAPMVQAGVNNEQFF. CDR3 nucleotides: TGCAGTGCTACAGCTCCCATGGTTCAAGCGGGGGTGAACAATGAGCAGTTCTTC.

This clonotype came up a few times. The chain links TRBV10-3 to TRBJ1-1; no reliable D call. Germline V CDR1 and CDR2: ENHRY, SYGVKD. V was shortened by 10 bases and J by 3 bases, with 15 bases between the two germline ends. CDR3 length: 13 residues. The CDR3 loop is CATLFQRHTEAFF. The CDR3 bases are TGTGCCACCCTCTTCCAAAGGCACACTGAAGCTTTCTTT.

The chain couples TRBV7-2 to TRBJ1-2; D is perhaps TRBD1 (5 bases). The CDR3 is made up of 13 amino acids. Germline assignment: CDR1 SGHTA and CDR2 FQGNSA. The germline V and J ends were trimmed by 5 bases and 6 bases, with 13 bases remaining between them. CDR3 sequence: CASSPREGHGYTF. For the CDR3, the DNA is TGTGCCAGCAGCCCCAGGGAGGGGCATGGCTACACCTTC. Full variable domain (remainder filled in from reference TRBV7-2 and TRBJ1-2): GAGVSQSPSNKVTEKGKDVELRCDPISGHTALYWYRQSLGQGLEFLIYFQGNSAPDKSGLPSDRFSAERTGGSVSTLTIQRTQQEDSAVYLCASSPREGHGYTFGSGTRLTVV.

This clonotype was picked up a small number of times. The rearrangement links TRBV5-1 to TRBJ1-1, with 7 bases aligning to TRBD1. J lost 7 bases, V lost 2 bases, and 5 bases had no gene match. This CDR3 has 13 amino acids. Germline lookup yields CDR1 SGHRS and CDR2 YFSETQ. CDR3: CASSLQGTGEAFF. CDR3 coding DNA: TGCGCCAGCAGCTTACAGGGGACGGGTGAAGCTTTCTTT.

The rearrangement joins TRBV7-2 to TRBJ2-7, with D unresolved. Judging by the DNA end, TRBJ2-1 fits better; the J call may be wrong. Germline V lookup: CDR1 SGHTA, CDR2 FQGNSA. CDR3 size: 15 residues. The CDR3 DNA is TGTGCCAGCAGCTTATCCCCTCCCCCCTTGGATGAGCAGTTCTTC. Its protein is CASSLSPPPLDEQFF.

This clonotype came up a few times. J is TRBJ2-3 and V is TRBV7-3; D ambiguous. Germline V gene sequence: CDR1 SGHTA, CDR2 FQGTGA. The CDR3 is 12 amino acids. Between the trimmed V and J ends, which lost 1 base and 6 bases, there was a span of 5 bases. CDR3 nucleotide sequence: TGTGCCAGCAGCTTAATGTCGGATACGCAGTATTTT. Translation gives CASSLMSDTQYF.

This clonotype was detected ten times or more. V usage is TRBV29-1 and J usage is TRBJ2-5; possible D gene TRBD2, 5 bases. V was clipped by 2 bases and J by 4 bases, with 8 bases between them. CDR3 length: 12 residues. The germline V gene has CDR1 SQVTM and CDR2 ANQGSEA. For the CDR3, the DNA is TGCAGCGTTGAACCCGGAGGAGAGACCCAGTACTTC. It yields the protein CSVEPGGETQYF.

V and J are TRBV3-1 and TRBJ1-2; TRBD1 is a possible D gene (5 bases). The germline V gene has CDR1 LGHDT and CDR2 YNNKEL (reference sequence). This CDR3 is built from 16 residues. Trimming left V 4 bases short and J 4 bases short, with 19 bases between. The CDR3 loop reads CASSREQGRFRYGYTF. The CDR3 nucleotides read TGTGCCAGCAGCCGGGAGCAGGGTAGATTCCGCTATGGCTACACCTTC.

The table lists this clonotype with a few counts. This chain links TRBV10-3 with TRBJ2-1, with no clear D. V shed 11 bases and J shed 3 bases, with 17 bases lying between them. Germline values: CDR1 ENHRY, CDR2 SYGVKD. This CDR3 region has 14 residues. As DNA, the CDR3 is TGTGCCTCACGGACCGCTCAGATCTACAATGAGCAGTTCTTC. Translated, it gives CASRTAQIYNEQFF.

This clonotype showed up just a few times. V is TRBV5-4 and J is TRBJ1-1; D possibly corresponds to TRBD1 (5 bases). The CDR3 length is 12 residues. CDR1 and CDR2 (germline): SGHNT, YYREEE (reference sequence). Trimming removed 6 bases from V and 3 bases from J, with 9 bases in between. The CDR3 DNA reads TGTGCCAGCAATGACAGACACACTGAAGCTTTCTTT. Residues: CASNDRHTEAFF.

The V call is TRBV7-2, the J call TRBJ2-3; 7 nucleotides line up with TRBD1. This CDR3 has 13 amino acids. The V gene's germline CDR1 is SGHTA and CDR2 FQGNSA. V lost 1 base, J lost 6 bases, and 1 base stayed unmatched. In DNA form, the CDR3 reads TGTGCCAGCAGCTTAGGACAGGGCGATACGCAGTATTTT. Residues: CASSLGQGDTQYF. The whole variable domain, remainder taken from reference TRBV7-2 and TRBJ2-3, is GAGVSQSPSNKVTEKGKDVELRCDPISGHTALYWYRQSLGQGLEFLIYFQGNSAPDKSGLPSDRFSAERTGGSVSTLTIQRTQQEDSAVYLCASSLGQGDTQYFGPGTRLTVL.

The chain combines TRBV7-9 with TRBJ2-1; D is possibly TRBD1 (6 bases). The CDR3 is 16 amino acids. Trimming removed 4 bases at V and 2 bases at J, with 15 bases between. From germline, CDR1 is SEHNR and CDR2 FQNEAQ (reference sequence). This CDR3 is CASSSTRDITYNEQFF. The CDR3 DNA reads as TGTGCCAGCAGCTCCACTCGGGACATAACCTACAATGAGCAGTTCTTC.

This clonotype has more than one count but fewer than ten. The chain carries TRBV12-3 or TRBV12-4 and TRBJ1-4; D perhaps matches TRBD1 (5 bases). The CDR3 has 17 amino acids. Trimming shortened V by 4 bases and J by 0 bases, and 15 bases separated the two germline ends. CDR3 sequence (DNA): TGTGCCAGCAGTTATCATATGCGACAGACAACTAATGAAAAACTGTTTTTT. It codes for CASSYHMRQTTNEKLFF.

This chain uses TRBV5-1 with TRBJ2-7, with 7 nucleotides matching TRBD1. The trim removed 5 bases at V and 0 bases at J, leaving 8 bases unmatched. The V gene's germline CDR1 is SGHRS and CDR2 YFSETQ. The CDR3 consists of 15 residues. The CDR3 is CASSSGQRPSYEQYF. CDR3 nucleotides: TGCGCCAGCAGTTCGGGACAGCGTCCCTCCTACGAGCAGTACTTC.

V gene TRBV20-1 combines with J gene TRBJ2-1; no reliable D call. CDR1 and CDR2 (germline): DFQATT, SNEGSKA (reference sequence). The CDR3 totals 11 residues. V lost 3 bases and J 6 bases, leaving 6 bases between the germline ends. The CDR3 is CSARVANEQFF. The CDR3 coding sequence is TGCAGTGCTAGGGTAGCCAATGAGCAGTTCTTC.

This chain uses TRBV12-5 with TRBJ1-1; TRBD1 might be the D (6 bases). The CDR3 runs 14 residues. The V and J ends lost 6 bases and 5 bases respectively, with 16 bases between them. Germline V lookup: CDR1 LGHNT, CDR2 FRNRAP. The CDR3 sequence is CASGIQGAETEAFF. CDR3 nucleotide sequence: TGTGCTAGTGGCATACAGGGCGCGGAAACTGAAGCTTTCTTT.